Listed here are 23 T cell receptor beta chains from one sample, sequenced in a study of chemoradiotherapy in HPV16-positive cancers. The method was immunoSEQ multiplex PCR; TCRdb's version includes in-frame clones alone and lacks a portion of them. The table includes more than 5,000 clones, 88% detected once. The input for sequencing was blood, taken from a patient who underwent chemoradiotherapy. All receptors derive from a human donor with HPV-associated anogenital cancer.

V usage is TRBV2 and J usage is TRBJ2-5; no firm D call. Germline CDR1 reads SNHLY; CDR2 reads FYNNEI. This CDR3 spans 13 amino acids. Trimming took off 6 bases at V and 1 base at J, with 9 bases between the two ends. DNA for the CDR3: TGTGCCAGCAGGAGATTGACCCAAGAGACCCAGTACTTC. Translating it yields CASRRLTQETQYF.

The chain is built from TRBV7-2 and TRBJ1-2, with a weak D call TRBD1 (5 bases). The germline gives CDR1 SGHTA, CDR2 FQGNSA. This CDR3 is built from 15 residues. Trimming stripped 1 base from V and 3 bases from J, with 12 bases between. The CDR3 DNA sequence: TGTGCCAGCAGCTTAGGTCCACAGGATGACTATGGCTACACCTTC. Translated: CASSLGPQDDYGYTF.

The V and J genes are TRBV4-1 and TRBJ1-2; D call uncertain. The germline V gene has CDR1 MGHRA and CDR2 YSYEKL. The germline V and J ends were trimmed by 4 bases and 3 bases, with 9 bases remaining between them. CDR3 length: 13 residues. CDR3 residues: CASSPDYDYGYTF. CDR3 sequence (DNA): TGCGCCAGCAGCCCCGACTACGACTATGGCTACACCTTC.

The chain is built from TRBV28 and TRBJ2-7, with D perhaps matching TRBD2 (7 bases). The V end was cut by 6 bases, the J end by 7 bases, with 16 bases between. The length of the CDR3 is 13 residues. CDR1 and CDR2 (germline): MDHEN, SYDVKM. CDR3 region: CASSPEGGREQYF. DNA for the CDR3: TGTGCCAGCAGCCCCGAGGGGGGGCGGGAGCAGTACTTC.

The V call is TRBV6-1, the J call TRBJ1-4, with D uncertain. The CDR3 runs 15 residues. The V gene lost 5 bases and the J gene lost 3 bases, with 13 bases spanning the gap. From germline, CDR1 is MNHNS and CDR2 SASEGT. CDR3 in DNA: TGTGCCAGCAGTTCTCCAGGACGGTCTAATGAAAAACTGTTTTTT. Translating gives CASSSPGRSNEKLFF.

This chain uses TRBV5-5 with TRBJ2-3; unclear D gene. Trimming removed 0 bases at V and 0 bases at J, with 8 bases between. The germline V gene has CDR1 SGHKS and CDR2 YYEKEE (reference sequence). This CDR3 is 15 amino acids long. The CDR3 reads CASSLAAESTDTQYF. DNA for the CDR3: TGTGCCAGCAGCTTGGCCGCAGAGAGCACAGATACGCAGTATTTT. Together with reference TRBV5-5 and TRBJ2-3, the CDR3 gives the full variable domain: DAGVTQSPTHLIKTRGQQVTLRCSPISGHKSVSWYQQVLGQGPQFIFQYYEKEERGRGNFPDRFSARQFPNYSSELNVNALLLGDSALYLCASSLAAESTDTQYFGPGTRLTVL.

The chain is built from TRBV18 and TRBJ2-5; maybe TRBD2 (5 bases). The CDR3 extends over 14 amino acids. Trimming left V 3 bases short and J 2 bases short, with 10 bases between. Germline loops: CDR1 KGHSH, CDR2 LQKENI. DNA of the CDR3: TGTGCCAGCTCACCGACTGGCGGGCAAGAGACCCAGTACTTC. It translates to CASSPTGGQETQYF.

J is TRBJ1-1 and V is TRBV15; D gene ambiguous. The ends were cut back, 4 bases at V and 4 bases at J, with 16 bases in the middle. The CDR3 is made up of 15 amino acids. The V gene's germline CDR1 is LNHNV and CDR2 YYDKDF (reference sequence). The CDR3 DNA is TGTGCCACCAGCAAAGAAGTGGGGAGAGGCACTGAAGCTTTCTTT. Amino acid sequence: CATSKEVGRGTEAFF.

This clone appeared once. This chain joins TRBV11-1 and TRBJ2-1; 8 positions match TRBD1. Looked up from germline, CDR1 is SGHAT and CDR2 is FQDESV (reference sequence). V was clipped by 3 bases and J by 1 base; unmatched bases: 2. The CDR3 spans 15 residues. CDR3 loop: CASSFDRGSYNEQFF. The CDR3 bases are TGTGCCAGCAGCTTTGACAGGGGTTCCTACAATGAGCAGTTCTTC.

The rearrangement uses TRBV4-1 and TRBJ2-5; TRBD2 might be the D (6 bases). The germline gives CDR1 MGHRA, CDR2 YSYEKL. The CDR3 totals 17 residues. V was cut by 2 bases and J by 3 bases, with 19 bases left in between. The CDR3 reads CASSQTNLGLTKETQYF. The CDR3 DNA reads TGCGCCAGCAGCCAAACTAACCTCGGACTAACCAAAGAGACCCAGTACTTC.

The rearrangement uses TRBV5-4 and TRBJ1-1; no clear D. The ends were cut back, 3 bases at V and 11 bases at J, with 17 bases in the middle. The CDR3 covers 13 residues. Germline values: CDR1 SGHNT, CDR2 YYREEE (reference sequence). The CDR3 DNA reads TGTGCCAGCAGCTGGGGTGGCCCAGAGTCCGCTTTCTTT. Its translation is CASSWGGPESAFF.

The chain couples TRBV5-1 to TRBJ2-1; 8 bases map to TRBD1. There are 15 residues in the CDR3. The V and J ends lost 4 bases and 0 bases, in that order; junction bases with no gene match: 3. The germline V gene encodes CDR1 SGHRS and CDR2 YFSETQ. The CDR3 reads CASSDTGGSYNEQFF. CDR3 bases: TGCGCCAGCAGCGATACAGGGGGCTCCTACAATGAGCAGTTCTTC.

V is TRBV7-2 and J is TRBJ2-1, with D unresolved. V gave up 0 bases and J gave up 10 bases, with 10 bases separating them. From germline, CDR1 is SGHTA and CDR2 FQGNSA. The CDR3 runs 13 residues. The CDR3 DNA reads as TGTGCCAGCAGCTTAGCGCTTGGGCAAGAGCAGTTCTTC. Its protein product is CASSLALGQEQFF. Combining the CDR3 with reference TRBV7-2 and TRBJ2-1 gives the whole variable domain GAGVSQSPSNKVTEKGKDVELRCDPISGHTALYWYRQSLGQGLEFLIYFQGNSAPDKSGLPSDRFSAERTGGSVSTLTIQRTQQEDSAVYLCASSLALGQEQFFGPGTRLTVL.

V is TRBV18 and J is TRBJ2-3; no firm D call. This CDR3 comprises 16 residues. The V end was cut by 2 bases, the J end by 0 bases, with 12 bases between. Germline CDR1 KGHSH, CDR2 LQKENI. In DNA form, the CDR3 reads TGTGCCAGCTCACCATCTTCGCGCGCAAGCACAGATACGCAGTATTTT. Protein: CASSPSSRASTDTQYF.

The chain combines TRBV4-2 with TRBJ2-1; 8 bases fit TRBD1. Trimming cost V 2 bases and J 7 bases; bases outside gene matches: 13. This CDR3 region has 17 residues. CDR1 is LGHNA and CDR2 is YNFKEQ in the germline V gene. For the CDR3, the DNA is TGTGCCAGCAGCCAATTTGGCCGAACAGGGGGTAGAAATGAGCAGTTCTTC. Protein product: CASSQFGRTGGRNEQFF.

The chain is built from TRBV27 and TRBJ2-5; 7 positions agree with TRBD2. The CDR3 loop spans 13 amino acids. The germline CDR1 and CDR2 sequences are MNHEY and SMNVEV (reference sequence). J gave up 5 bases and V 3 bases, and 3 bases lay outside the gene matches. The CDR3 region has the DNA TGTGCCAGCAGTTTCACTAGCGTGGAGACCCAGTACTTC. Protein product: CASSFTSVETQYF.

The V and J genes are TRBV11-2 and TRBJ1-1; D not certain. Trimming cost V 5 bases and J 4 bases, with 8 bases left between them. The CDR3 totals 12 residues. CDR1 is SGHAT and CDR2 is FQNNGV in the germline V gene. The CDR3 DNA reads TGTGCCAGCAGCCCTGACTTCACTGAAGCTTTCTTT. It encodes CASSPDFTEAFF.

CDR3: CASMRSNQPQHF. CDR3 coding DNA: TGTGCCAGCATGAGGAGCAATCAGCCCCAGCATTTT. The chain joins TRBV28 to TRBJ1-5, with unresolved D. Germline values: CDR1 MDHEN, CDR2 SYDVKM. The CDR3 consists of 12 residues. V gave up 7 bases and J gave up 1 base, with 5 bases separating them. The full variable domain, completed using reference TRBV28 and TRBJ1-5, is DVKVTQSSRYLVKRTGEKVFLECVQDMDHENMFWYRQDPGLGLRLIYFSYDVKMKEKGDIPEGYSVSREKKERFSLILESASTNQTSMYLCASMRSNQPQHFGDGTRLSIL.

The chain links TRBV6-1 to TRBJ2-1; 8 bases agree with TRBD1. In germline, CDR1 is MNHNS, CDR2 SASEGT. The V gene end was trimmed by 4 bases and the J gene end by 2 bases; junction bases not matched to a gene: 4. The CDR3 spans 15 residues. Written as DNA, the CDR3 is TGTGCCAGCAGTGCGCCGGGACAGGCCTACAATGAGCAGTTCTTC. It yields the protein CASSAPGQAYNEQFF.

This clone was seen only once. The V call is TRBV2, the J call TRBJ2-2, with TRBD1 matching 8 bases. The CDR3 covers 16 residues. The V segment lost 1 base and the J segment 3 bases; nucleotides outside the gene matches: 4. Germline lookup yields CDR1 SNHLY and CDR2 FYNNEI. In DNA, the CDR3 is TGTGCCAGCAGTGAAGGGACAGGGATACACACCGGGGAGCTGTTTTTT. Its protein product is CASSEGTGIHTGELFF.

This chain connects TRBV19 to TRBJ2-1; no definite D call. The CDR3 contains 11 residues. The V end lost 4 bases, the J end lost 8 bases, and 6 bases lay between the germline ends. CDR1 is LNHDA and CDR2 is SQIVND in the germline V gene (reference sequence). This chain's CDR3 is CASSRNYEQFF. The DNA of the CDR3 is TGTGCCAGTAGTAGAAATTATGAGCAGTTCTTC.

The chain has TRBV28 and TRBJ2-7; TRBD1 agrees at 7 bases. The CDR3 is 13 amino acids. The ends lost 7 bases at V and 6 bases at J; junction bases unmatched: 9. CDR1 and CDR2 from the germline V gene are MDHEN and SYDVKM. The CDR3 protein is CASTPGQTFEQYF. The CDR3, as DNA: TGTGCCAGCACCCCGGGACAGACGTTCGAGCAGTACTTC.

The V and J genes are TRBV7-3 and TRBJ2-6, with D tentatively TRBD1 (5 bases). The V end was cut by 8 bases, the J end by 0 bases, with 14 bases between. The germline V gene has CDR1 SGHTA and CDR2 FQGTGA. This CDR3 region has 16 residues. CDR3 region: CASGLGPSSGANVLTF. For the CDR3, the DNA is TGTGCCAGCGGCCTGGGGCCGAGCTCTGGGGCCAACGTCCTGACTTTC. Using reference TRBV7-3 and TRBJ2-6 for the parts outside the CDR3, the full variable domain is GAGVSQTPSNKVTEKGKYVELRCDPISGHTALYWYRQSLGQGPEFLIYFQGTGAADDSGLPNDRFFAVRPEGSVSTLKIQRTERGDSAVYLCASGLGPSSGANVLTFGAGSRLTVL.